A single sample is the source of the 17 T cell receptor beta chains below, sequenced in a study of T cells expressing NK-cell markers. TCRdb re-called the 5' RACE reads and catalogs CDR3 proteins one per entry, DNA excluded. This repertoire includes roughly 150,000 distinct CDR3 sequences. Sequencing was carried out using blood T cells: a sorted CD56 or NKG2C T cell subset, CD4+ or CD8+ T cells, or bulk PBMC T cells (not recorded which). The receptors come from a man aged 18 to 69 in good health.

The chain combines TRBV4-1 with TRBJ2-3; TCRdb's D call of TRBD1 is untestable without DNA. CDR1 is MGHRA and CDR2 is YSYEKL in the germline V gene. The length of the CDR3 is 16 residues. This chain's CDR3 is CASSQDRGSYTDTQYF.

The chain has TRBV3-1 and TRBJ2-1; TCRdb picks TRBD1, but there is no DNA to check that call. The CDR3 runs 19 residues. CDR1 is LGHDT and CDR2 is YNNKEL in the germline V gene (reference sequence). The CDR3 reads CASSQIIAGGIGNNNEQFF.

The V and J genes are TRBV7-3 and TRBJ2-5; TCRdb's D gene call, TRBD1, goes unchecked for lack of DNA. The germline CDR1 and CDR2 sequences are SGHTA and FQGTGA. This CDR3 is built from 15 residues. This CDR3 reads CASSRTGTGAETQYF.

V gene TRBV12-3 or TRBV12-4 combines with J gene TRBJ2-7; TCRdb picks TRBD1, but there is no DNA to check that call. The CDR3 has 16 residues. CDR3 region: CASSFPPDSRGYEQYF.

CDR3 loop: CASRERQDTDTQYF. The V gene is TRBV7-8, the J gene TRBJ2-3; absent DNA, TCRdb's TRBD1 call cannot be checked. The CDR3 consists of 14 residues. Germline V gives CDR1 SGHVS, CDR2 FQNEAQ. Together with reference TRBV7-8 and TRBJ2-3, the CDR3 gives the full variable domain: GAGVSQSPRYKVAKRGQDVALRCDPISGHVSLFWYQQALGQGPEFLTYFQNEAQLDKSGLPSDRFFAERPEGSVSTLKIQRTQQEDSAVYLCASRERQDTDTQYFGPGTRLTVL.

The chain uses TRBV6-1 and TRBJ2-7. The CDR3 spans 14 residues. Germline CDR1 and CDR2: MNHNS and SASEGT. CDR3 loop: CASSEERYQYEQYF.

J is TRBJ2-3 and V is TRBV5-5; the D call of TRBD1 rests on TCRdb alone, since no DNA is present to check it. Per germline, CDR1 SGHKS and CDR2 YYEKEE (reference sequence). The CDR3 loop spans 17 amino acids. The CDR3 sequence is CASSLPSGGASTDTQYF.

This chain's CDR3 is CASSWLAGGLRFTDTQYF. The V gene is TRBV5-1, the J gene TRBJ2-3; TCRdb reports TRBD2, a call that lacks DNA to check it against. This CDR3 has 18 residues. Germline values: CDR1 SGHRS, CDR2 YFSETQ.

The chain uses TRBV2 and TRBJ1-5; TCRdb returns TRBD1, unconfirmable since there is no DNA. Germline loops: CDR1 SNHLY, CDR2 FYNNEI. The CDR3 runs 15 residues. CDR3 in amino acids: CASRPTVSGGQPQHF.

The rearrangement uses TRBV29-1 and TRBJ2-5; TCRdb's D call, TRBD2, is unchecked because there is no DNA. Germline assignment: CDR1 SQVTM and CDR2 ANQGSEA. The CDR3 sequence is 16 residues long. This CDR3 is CSVAGRGGHSLETQYF.

The rearrangement uses TRBV9 and TRBJ2-2; the TRBD2 assignment by TCRdb is unverifiable without DNA. The CDR3 loop spans 16 amino acids. The germline V gene encodes CDR1 SGDLS and CDR2 YYNGEE. The CDR3 loop is CASSVSTSGGIGELFF.

The V and J genes are TRBV7-9 and TRBJ2-2; TCRdb proposes TRBD1, but this gene call is untestable without DNA. The CDR3 has 17 amino acids. Looked up from germline, CDR1 is SEHNR and CDR2 is FQNEAQ (reference sequence). This CDR3 is CASSQKPTDTNTGELFF. The full variable domain, its missing parts supplied by reference TRBV7-9 and TRBJ2-2, is DTGVSQNPRHKITKRGQNVTFRCDPISEHNRLYWYRQTLGQGPEFLTYFQNEAQLEKSRLLSDRFSAERPKGSFSTLEIQRTEQGDSAMYLCASSQKPTDTNTGELFFGEGSRLTVL.

The chain couples TRBV7-9 to TRBJ2-5; TCRdb names TRBD1, which stays unverified in the absence of DNA. Germline CDR1 is SEHNR and CDR2 is FQNEAQ (reference sequence). The CDR3 is 13 amino acids. CDR3: CASTGQRQETQYF.

The chain employs TRBV27 and TRBJ2-1. In germline, CDR1 is MNHEY, CDR2 SMNVEV (reference sequence). The CDR3 spans 15 residues. CDR3 in amino acids: CASSLILLANNEQFF.

The chain is built from TRBV5-1 and TRBJ1-2; there is no DNA to check the TCRdb D call of TRBD1. The CDR3 spans 17 residues. Germline assignment: CDR1 SGHRS and CDR2 YFSETQ. The CDR3 spells CASSLKVGGEDNYGYTF. The entire variable domain, with the rest obtained from reference TRBV5-1 and TRBJ1-2, is as follows: KAGVTQTPRYLIKTRGQQVTLSCSPISGHRSVSWYQQTPGQGLQFLFEYFSETQRNKGNFPGRFSGRQFSNSRSEMNVSTLELGDSALYLCASSLKVGGEDNYGYTFGSGTRLTVV.

CDR3 sequence: CASSPMQGVDTEAFF. This chain connects TRBV11-1 to TRBJ1-1; the TRBD1 assignment by TCRdb is unverifiable without DNA. This CDR3 contains 15 residues. The germline V gene has CDR1 SGHAT and CDR2 FQDESV (reference sequence).

V and J are TRBV6-1 and TRBJ2-3; TCRdb names TRBD1, which stays unverified in the absence of DNA. Germline V lookup: CDR1 MNHNS, CDR2 SASEGT. The CDR3 extends over 14 amino acids. CDR3 residues: CASSQEPSTDTQYF.